This TCR beta chain was sequenced for a study of blood T cell repertoires in COVID-19. For the study at large: Samples taken during acute and convalescent COVID-19 were collected in the United States, Italy and Spain. PBMCs, B-cell-depleted T cells, or T cells were the source of the cDNA or gDNA that made up the material.

Authors' processing steps: It was from reference gene primer amplification that nucleated cell counts were estimated. Sequencing used immunoSEQ multiplex PCR; TCRdb keeps in-frame clones, though not all of them. The V and J calls and clone size were taken over from that table, and D and trimming were inferred from the DNA. The repertoire holds approximately 260,000 clones, with roughly 83% as singletons. V lost 1 base to trimming and J lost 2 bases, with 11 bases between them. The CDR3 spans 16 residues. Germline V gives CDR1 SSHAT, CDR2 FNYEAQ (reference sequence). The sequence derives from a man aged 60 to 69 who had recovered from COVID-19. The genes are TRBV7-7 and TRBJ1-4; D possibly corresponds to TRBD1 (5 bases). Source material: peripheral blood. CDR3 DNA sequence: TGTGCCAGCAGCTTAGTTTTTGGGGGGACTAATGAAAAACTGTTTTTT. This sequence encodes CASSLVFGGTNEKLFF. Complete variable domain (other parts from reference TRBV7-7 and TRBJ1-4): GAGVSQSPRYKVTKRGQDVTLRCDPISSHATLYWYQQALGQGPEFLTYFNYEAQPDKSGLPSDRFSAERPEGSISTLTIQRTEQRDSAMYRCASSLVFGGTNEKLFFGSGTQLSVL.